The present T cell receptor (beta chain) was sequenced within a study of blood T cell repertoires in COVID-19 (dated by TCRdb to the early 2020s). The study in broad terms: Samples from collaborators originated in the United States, Italy and Spain and spanned both the acute and convalescent phases of COVID-19. The prospective study material was composed of cDNA or gDNA derived from T cells, B-cell-depleted T cells, or PBMCs. The dataset comprised deeply sampled blood TCRbeta repertoires from subjects exposed to, actively infected with, or recovered from COVID-19. A freely available public database, intended as a resource for researchers studying the immune response to SARS-CoV-2, is where the repertoires were released. The samples were drawn from two sources: the first 160 participants of the ongoing ImmuneRACE study, and 950 to 1,500 subjects contributed by 6 global collaborators. The sample metadata nearly always contained a de-identified subject ID, COVID-19 status, age in years and sex. Where available, HLA class I and class II types were taken from metadata supplied by the sample provider and were not determined by assay-based typing. What the work shows at the level of the full study, not this receptor alone: How much clinical and demographic metadata was included differed by source and by participant, and the metadata was provided uncurated.

Comments on this clone: Its specific antigen is unknown. No much larger clone is present one base from it, and per-base qualities are unavailable.

The collaborating institutions used their own protocols to collect whole blood in K2EDTA tubes. Collaborator samples were shipped for TCRbeta analysis as frozen whole blood, isolated PBMCs, or DNA extracted from either sample type. The immunoSEQ Assay, a bias-controlled multiplex PCR, was used to amplify TCRbeta CDR3 regions from genomic DNA. The authors' pipeline ran thus. Within the assay, amplification of reference gene primers was used to estimate how many nucleated cells each sample contained. To quantify the absolute abundance of each unique TCRbeta CDR3 rearrangement, sequence reads were collapsed and filtered. For each sample, productive Simpson clonality was calculated by taking the square root of Simpson's diversity index across productive rearrangements. The table was pulled from immuneACCESS by TCRdb, which kept in-frame rearrangements only. Such tables lose some clones; where checked, under half of the loss comes from unresolved V genes, and the rest has no known cause. V and J calls and clone size follow that table, whereas D and trimming were derived from the DNA. The sample table contains over 350,000 clones; only one count was recorded for 86% of them. 1.4% of the sample is taken by the ten largest.

Counted from cysteine to phenylalanine, this CDR3 has 17 amino acids. Just the 51-base CDR3 DNA is kept, in frame starting at base 1. V is pruned by 7 bases and J by 0 bases, leaving 11 bases of the junction without a gene match. CDR1 and CDR2 are drawn from the germline V gene: SNHLY, FYNNEI. The sample consisted of peripheral blood. Recombination joined TRBV2 with TRBJ2-1, with 8 central nucleotides matching TRBD2. This clonotype originated in a woman aged 30 to 39 with active or convalescent COVID-19. The CDR3 protein is CASTKSRGGPSYNEQFF. The DNA reads TGTGCCAGCACCAAAAGCCGGGGGGGCCCCTCCTACAATGAGCAGTTCTTC.